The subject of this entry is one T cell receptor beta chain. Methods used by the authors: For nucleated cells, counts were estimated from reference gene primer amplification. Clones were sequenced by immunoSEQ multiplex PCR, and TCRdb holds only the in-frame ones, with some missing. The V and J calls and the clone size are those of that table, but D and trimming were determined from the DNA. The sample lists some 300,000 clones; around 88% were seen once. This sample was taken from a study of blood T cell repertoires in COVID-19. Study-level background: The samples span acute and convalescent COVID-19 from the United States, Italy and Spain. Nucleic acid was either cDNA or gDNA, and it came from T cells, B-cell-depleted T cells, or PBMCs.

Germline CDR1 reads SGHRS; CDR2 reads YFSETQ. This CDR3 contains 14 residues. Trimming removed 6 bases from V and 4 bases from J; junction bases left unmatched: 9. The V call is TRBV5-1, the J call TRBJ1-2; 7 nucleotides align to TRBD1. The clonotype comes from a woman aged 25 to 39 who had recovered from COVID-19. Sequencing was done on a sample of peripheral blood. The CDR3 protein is CASKLQGQSYGYTF. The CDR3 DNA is TGCGCCAGCAAACTTCAGGGACAGTCCTATGGCTACACCTTC.